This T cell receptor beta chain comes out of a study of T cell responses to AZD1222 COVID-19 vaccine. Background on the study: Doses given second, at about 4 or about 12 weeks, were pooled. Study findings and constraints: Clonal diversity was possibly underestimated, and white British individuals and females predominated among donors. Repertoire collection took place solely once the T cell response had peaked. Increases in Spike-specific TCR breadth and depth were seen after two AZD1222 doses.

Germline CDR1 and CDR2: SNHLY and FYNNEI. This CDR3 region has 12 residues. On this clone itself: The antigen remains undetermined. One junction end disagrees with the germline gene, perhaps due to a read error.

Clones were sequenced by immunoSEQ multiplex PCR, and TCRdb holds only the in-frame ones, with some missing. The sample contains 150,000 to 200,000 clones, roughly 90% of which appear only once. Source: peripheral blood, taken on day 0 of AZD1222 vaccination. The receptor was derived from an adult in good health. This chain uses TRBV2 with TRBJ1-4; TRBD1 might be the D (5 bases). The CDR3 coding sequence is TGTGCCAGCAGTGTATTTTCGGGACGGTATATTTTT. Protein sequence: CASSVFSGRYIF.